The rows below give T cell receptor beta chains drawn from one sample of a study of spatial heterogeneity in lung cancer. One entry per CDR3 protein, called by TCRdb with MiXCR from the 5' RACE reads. This table has 51,000 or so distinct CDR3 sequences, around 7.7% appearing once. This specimen consisted of PBMCs, obtained at follow-up. These receptors came from a female donor with early-stage non-small cell lung cancer. Each CDR3 is given with its conserved first and last residue. D genes are given only for firm matches. Size is omitted from some rows. Given values are once, few, many or a class for expanded clones.

v_gene	d_gene	j_gene	abundance	CDR3nt	CDR3aa
TRBV28	.	TRBJ2-7	many	TGTGCCAGCAGCTTGGGTGACCACGAGCAGTACTTC	CASSLGDHEQYF
TRBV24-1	.	TRBJ2-7	.	TGTGCCACCAGTGACCACGGACAGTCGAACTCCTACGAGCAGTACTTC	CATSDHGQSNSYEQYF
TRBV7-2	.	TRBJ2-7	many	TGTGCCAGCAGCTTACGTCAGGGCAGAGGCTACGAGCAGTACTTC	CASSLRQGRGYEQYF
TRBV20-1	TRBD1	TRBJ2-5	few	TGCAGTGCCACGCCTGGGACAGGGGGCGGGGAGACCCAGTACTTC	CSATPGTGGGETQYF
TRBV29-1	TRBD1	TRBJ1-2	many	TGCAGCGTTCCGGGACAGGGGAGTCGTGGCTACACCTTC	CSVPGQGSRGYTF
TRBV20-1	.	TRBJ1-5	many	TGCAGTGCTAGGGACCGATTTAGCAATCAGCCCCAGCATTTT	CSARDRFSNQPQHF
TRBV3-1	.	TRBJ2-1	.	TGTGCCAGCAGCCAAGAACTAGCCAGGAGCTCCTACAATGAGCAGTTCTTC	CASSQELARSSYNEQFF
TRBV10-2	TRBD2	TRBJ2-3	many	TGCGCCAGCAGACGAGCGGGGGGCGCAGATACGCAGTATTTT	CASRRAGGADTQYF
TRBV7-8	.	TRBJ2-2	.	TGTGCCAGCGGCGGGGAGCTGTTTTTT	CASGGELFF
TRBV6-2/TRBV6-3	.	TRBJ1-1	.	TGTGCCAGCAGAGATACGAACACTGAAGCTTTCTTT	CASRDTNTEAFF
TRBV5-1	.	TRBJ2-1	many	TGCGCCAGCAGCTTGGGGGACACTTCATACAATGAGCAGTTCTTC	CASSLGDTSYNEQFF
TRBV27	.	TRBJ1-1	many	TGTGCCAGCAGTTTCTTCAGGGGGAACACTGAAGCTTTCTTT	CASSFFRGNTEAFF
TRBV19	.	TRBJ1-6	few	TGTGCCAGTAGTATAAGGGGGAGCTCCTATAATTCACCCCTCCACTTT	CASSIRGSSYNSPLHF
TRBV28	.	TRBJ1-1	many	TGTGCCAGCAGTTTACCTCCCTTTGTTGGTGTAAGGGTGGAAGCTTTCTTT	CASSLPPFVGVRVEAFF
TRBV20-1	TRBD1	TRBJ2-7	many	TGCAGTGCTATTTCACCGGGACAGGGTACTGACGAGCAGTACTTC	CSAISPGQGTDEQYF
TRBV10-1	.	TRBJ2-5	few	TGCGCCAGCAGTGAGTCTCAGTTGGCCAGGGAGACCCAGTACTTC	CASSESQLARETQYF
TRBV7-8	.	TRBJ2-7	few	TGTGCCAGCAGCCTCCGGCCCGCCTACGAGCAGTACTTC	CASSLRPAYEQYF
TRBV5-1	.	TRBJ2-1	many	TGCGCCAGCAGCCCCGTGACCTCCGGTGAGCAGTTCTTC	CASSPVTSGEQFF
TRBV4-1	TRBD2	TRBJ2-5	many	TGCGCCAGCAGCCCCATAGCGGGGGGGCGAGGACAAGAGACCCAGTACTTC	CASSPIAGGRGQETQYF
TRBV20-1	TRBD1	TRBJ2-3	.	TGCAGTGCAAAAACAGGGGGAGGCACAGATACGCAGTATTTT	CSAKTGGGTDTQYF
TRBV6-1	.	TRBJ2-2	few	TGTGCCAGCAGTGAGTACCTAGGGACAACCAGCACCGGGGAGCTGTTTTTT	CASSEYLGTTSTGELFF
TRBV5-1	.	TRBJ2-2	few	TGCGCCAGCAGCTCGGGGCCCGGGGGACAGACCGGGGAGCTGTTTTTT	CASSSGPGGQTGELFF
TRBV29-1	TRBD2	TRBJ2-3	.	TGCAGCGTTCCGCCCCCGGGCGGGGGGGTAATCCCCGGCACAGATACGCAGTATTTT	CSVPPPGGGVIPGTDTQYF
TRBV5-1	.	TRBJ2-7	.	TGCGCCAGCAGCTTGGAGTCGGCTTTAGCCTACGAGCAGTACTTC	CASSLESALAYEQYF
TRBV2	.	TRBJ2-1	many	TGTGCCAGCAGCCAGCTAGCATTGAATGAGCAGTTCTTC	CASSQLALNEQFF
TRBV20-1	TRBD1	TRBJ2-3	many	TGCAGTGCCCGGACAGGGTTTACAGATACGCAGTATTTT	CSARTGFTDTQYF
TRBV19	.	TRBJ2-6	.	TGTGCCAGTAGTATTGGCCCCTTAGAGGCCAACGTCCTGACTTTC	CASSIGPLEANVLTF
TRBV7-8	.	TRBJ1-2	few	TGTGCCAGCAGCGTCGGCGGGGGGCCCTCCTATGGCTACACCTTC	CASSVGGGPSYGYTF